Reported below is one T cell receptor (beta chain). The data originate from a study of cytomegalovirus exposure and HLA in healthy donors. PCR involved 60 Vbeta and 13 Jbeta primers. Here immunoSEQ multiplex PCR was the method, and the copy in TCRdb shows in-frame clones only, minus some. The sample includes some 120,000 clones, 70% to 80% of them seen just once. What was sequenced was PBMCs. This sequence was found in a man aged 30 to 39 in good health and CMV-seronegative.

Here the CDR3 DNA reads TGTGCCAGCAGCCACCACAGGGCCAGCCCCTACGAGCAGTACTTC. Translation gives CASSHHRASPYEQYF. The chain links TRBV11-2 to TRBJ2-7; D perhaps matches TRBD1 (6 bases). Germline values: CDR1 SGHAT, CDR2 FQNNGV. The CDR3 runs 15 residues. V lost 5 bases to trimming and J lost 2 bases, with 16 bases between them.